The 12 T cell receptor beta chains below come from one sample, sequenced in a study of vaccination and CD4 T cells after COVID-19. Indicated treatment: roughly 11-day PBMC culture with coronavirus spike peptide pools or control peptides (ViraFEST assay). Sequencing of DNA taken from cultured CD4+ T cells relied on the Oncomine TCR Beta short-read assay. TCRdb analysed the PCR reads with MiXCR anew, one entry per CDR3 protein. The sample comprises 9,500 to 15,000 distinct CDR3 sequences, around three fifths of which are singletons, and 20% to 25% rests with the top ten. Their target antigens are unknown. Sequences were obtained from CD4+ T cells from blood, cultured in vitro. Every receptor here comes from a human donor who had recovered from COVID-19.

The CDR3 loop reads CSARENSGNTIYF. In nucleotides, the CDR3 is TGCAGTGCTAGGGAGAACTCTGGAAACACCATATATTTT. The rearrangement uses TRBV20-1 and TRBJ1-3; D gene unclear. Germline V gene sequence: CDR1 DFQATT, CDR2 SNEGSKA (reference sequence). The CDR3 contains 13 residues. V lost 3 bases, J lost 0 bases, and 6 bases lay in between.

The CDR3 region has the DNA TGTGCCAGCAGTCTATCGTACGGGGGGTCTAACTATGGCTACACCTTC. This translates into CASSLSYGGSNYGYTF. The rearrangement joins TRBV28 to TRBJ1-2; tentatively, D is TRBD1 (5 bases). There are 16 residues in the CDR3. Trimming removed 5 bases at V and 0 bases at J, with 16 bases between. Germline V gene sequence: CDR1 MDHEN, CDR2 SYDVKM.

V is TRBV15 and J is TRBJ2-1; D not resolved. The CDR3 sequence is 15 residues long. Germline assignment: CDR1 LNHNV and CDR2 YYDKDF (reference sequence). The V and J ends lost 4 bases and 4 bases respectively, with 14 bases between them. Written as DNA, the CDR3 is TGTGCCACCAGCACTGACCCCGTAGGGTACAATGAGCAGTTCTTC. This sequence encodes CATSTDPVGYNEQFF.

The rearrangement joins TRBV20-1 to TRBJ2-1; 9 nucleotides align to TRBD2. V gave up 4 bases and J gave up 12 bases; unmatched junction bases: 16. The germline gives CDR1 DFQATT, CDR2 SNEGSKA (reference sequence). The length of the CDR3 is 15 residues. CDR3 nucleotides: TGCAGTGCTATCCACCCAGCGGGAGGCCCCAGGGGGCAGTTCTTC. Protein: CSAIHPAGGPRGQFF.

In this sample, this clonotype turned up a few times. The V gene is TRBV15, the J gene TRBJ2-5; possible D gene TRBD2, 7 bases. The CDR3 has 15 amino acids. V lost 0 bases and J 4 bases, leaving 12 bases between the germline ends. CDR1 is LNHNV, CDR2 YYDKDF, per germline (reference sequence). The CDR3 DNA is TGTGCCACCAGCAGAGATCCGGGGGGCGCAGAGACCCAGTACTTC. Amino acid sequence: CATSRDPGGAETQYF.

The V and J genes are TRBV21-1 and TRBJ1-6; the D call in the table, TRBD1, was not verified against the DNA. TRBV21-1 is a pseudogene. This CDR3 comprises 17 residues. The CDR3 sequence is CASSKGSDRGVNSPLHF. The DNA for the CDR3 is TGTGCCAGCAGCAAAGGGTCAGACAGGGGGGTAAATTCACCCCTCCACTTT.

There are a few counts of this clonotype. The rearrangement uses TRBV27 and TRBJ1-6, with D tentatively TRBD1 (5 bases). Deletions cut 7 bases from V and 6 bases from J, with 10 bases between. The germline gives CDR1 MNHEY, CDR2 SMNVEV (reference sequence). There are 13 residues in the CDR3. The chain's CDR3 is CASKRQTNSPLHF. The CDR3, as DNA: TGTGCCAGCAAGAGACAGACTAATTCACCCCTCCACTTT.

This clonotype appeared a few times. For the CDR3, the DNA is TGTGCCAGCAGTGACTCGTGGCCACCCCTCCTATACAATGAGCAGTTCTTC. This codes for CASSDSWPPLLYNEQFF. V usage is TRBV6-4 and J usage is TRBJ2-1; D is ambiguous. V was pared by 0 bases and J by 4 bases, with 16 bases between. The V gene's germline CDR1 is MRHNA and CDR2 SNTAGT. The CDR3 is 17 residues long.

This clonotype occurred a few times. Written as DNA, the CDR3 is TGTGCCAGCAGCCTACGACAGGGCTATCAGCCCCAGCATTTT. It yields the protein CASSLRQGYQPQHF. The chain uses TRBV12-3 or TRBV12-4 and TRBJ1-5; 7 bases are a match to TRBD1. The V gene end was trimmed by 6 bases and the J gene end by 5 bases; junction bases not matched to a gene: 7. CDR3 length: 14 residues.

The chain couples TRBV6-1 to TRBJ1-5, with D uncertain. The CDR3 sequence is 18 residues long. Trimming took off 5 bases at V and 5 bases at J, with 25 bases between the two ends. Germline V gene lookup returns CDR1 MNHNS and CDR2 SASEGT. This chain's CDR3 is CASSPGIVKTRRYQPQHF. In DNA form, the CDR3 reads TGTGCCAGCAGTCCTGGAATAGTAAAGACGCGGCGGTATCAGCCCCAGCATTTT.

The chain joins TRBV5-1 to TRBJ2-7, with D tentatively TRBD2 (6 bases). CDR3 length equals 14 residues. Trimming removed 4 bases at V and 4 bases at J, with 15 bases between. In germline, CDR1 is SGHRS, CDR2 YFSETQ. In DNA, the CDR3 is TGCGCCAGCAGCCGGGAGAGTTCGGGGTACGAGCAGTACTTC. This codes for CASSRESSGYEQYF.

J is TRBJ2-7 and V is TRBV5-1; D not certain. CDR1 SGHRS and CDR2 YFSETQ come from the germline V gene. The CDR3 consists of 14 residues. The V end was cut by 0 bases, the J end by 6 bases, with 13 bases between. The CDR3 DNA reads as TGCGCCAGCAGCTTGGATGGGGTTTTCAGCGAGCAGTACTTC. Its translation is CASSLDGVFSEQYF.